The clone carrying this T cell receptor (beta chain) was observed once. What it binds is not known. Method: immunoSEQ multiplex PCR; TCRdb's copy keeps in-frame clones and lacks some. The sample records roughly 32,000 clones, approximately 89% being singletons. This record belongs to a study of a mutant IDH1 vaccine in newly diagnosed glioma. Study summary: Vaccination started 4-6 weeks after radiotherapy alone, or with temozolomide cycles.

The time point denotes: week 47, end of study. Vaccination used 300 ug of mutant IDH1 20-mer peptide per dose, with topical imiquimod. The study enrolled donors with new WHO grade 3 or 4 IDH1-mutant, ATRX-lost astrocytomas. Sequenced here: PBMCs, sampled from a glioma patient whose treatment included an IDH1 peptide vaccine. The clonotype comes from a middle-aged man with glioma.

CDR3 nucleotides: TGTGCCAGCAGCCACACAACAGGGGGCGACATTCAGTACTTC. Its translation is CASSHTTGGDIQYF. V usage is TRBV11-1 and J usage is TRBJ2-4; 9 bases align to TRBD1. The CDR3 loop spans 14 amino acids. J gave up 8 bases and V 5 bases, and 7 bases lay outside the gene matches. CDR1 SGHAT and CDR2 FQDESV come from the germline V gene (reference sequence).